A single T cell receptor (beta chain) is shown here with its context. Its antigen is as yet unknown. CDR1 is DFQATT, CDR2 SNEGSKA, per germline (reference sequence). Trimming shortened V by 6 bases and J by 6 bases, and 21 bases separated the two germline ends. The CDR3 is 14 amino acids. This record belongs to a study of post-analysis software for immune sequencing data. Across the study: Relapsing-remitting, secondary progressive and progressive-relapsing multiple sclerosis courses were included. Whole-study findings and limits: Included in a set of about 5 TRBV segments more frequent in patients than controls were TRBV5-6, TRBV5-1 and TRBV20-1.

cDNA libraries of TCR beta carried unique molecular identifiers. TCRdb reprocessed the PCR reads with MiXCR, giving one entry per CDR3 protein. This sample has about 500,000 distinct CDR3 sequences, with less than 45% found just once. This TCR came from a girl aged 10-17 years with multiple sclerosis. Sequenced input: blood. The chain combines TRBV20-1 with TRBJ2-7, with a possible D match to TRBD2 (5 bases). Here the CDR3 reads CSALLSTTAAEQYF. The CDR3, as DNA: TGCAGTGCCCTTCTTTCGACCACAGCGGCCGAGCAGTACTTC.